This TCR beta chain was found in a study of healthy donors' naive CD4 and CD8 T cells. Germline V CDR1 and CDR2: SGHKS, YYEKEE (reference sequence). Trimming cost V 3 bases and J 0 bases, with 15 bases left between them. The CDR3 sequence is 16 residues long. Each TCR library used 500 ng of total RNA and a linear amplification protocol. Using its own MiXCR run on the reads, TCRdb lists one record per CDR3 protein. The repertoire includes approximately 180,000 distinct CDR3 sequences, around 74% of them detected once, and less than 2.5% sits in the top ten. This chain uses TRBV5-5 with TRBJ1-1, with D possibly matching TRBD1 (5 bases). The clonotype comes from a pool of human donors in good health; the sample pools cells from several healthy donors. What was sequenced was naive CD4+ and CD8+ T cells sorted from blood, pooled from several donors. CDR3 residues: CASSWGYPTVNTEAFF. The CDR3, as DNA: TGTGCCAGCAGCTGGGGGTACCCTACAGTGAACACTGAAGCTTTCTTT.